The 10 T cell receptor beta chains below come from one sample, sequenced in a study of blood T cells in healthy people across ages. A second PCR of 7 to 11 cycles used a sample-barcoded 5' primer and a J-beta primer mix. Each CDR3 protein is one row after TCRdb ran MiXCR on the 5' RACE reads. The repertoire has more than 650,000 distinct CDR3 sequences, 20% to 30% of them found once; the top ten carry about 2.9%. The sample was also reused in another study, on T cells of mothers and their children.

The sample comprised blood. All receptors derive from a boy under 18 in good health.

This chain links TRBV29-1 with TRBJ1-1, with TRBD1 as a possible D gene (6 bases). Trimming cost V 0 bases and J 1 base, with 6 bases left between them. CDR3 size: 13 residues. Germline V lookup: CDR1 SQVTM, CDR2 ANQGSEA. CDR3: CSVEEQGNTEAFF. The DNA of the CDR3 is TGCAGCGTTGAAGAACAGGGGAACACTGAAGCTTTCTTT.

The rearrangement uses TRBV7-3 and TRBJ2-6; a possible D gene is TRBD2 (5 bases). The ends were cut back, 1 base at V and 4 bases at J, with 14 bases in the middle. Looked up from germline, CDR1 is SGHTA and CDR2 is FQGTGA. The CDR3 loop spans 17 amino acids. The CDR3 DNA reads TGTGCCAGCAGCTTAATCCCGGGGTCGGGGGGGGCCAACGTCCTGACTTTC. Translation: CASSLIPGSGGANVLTF.

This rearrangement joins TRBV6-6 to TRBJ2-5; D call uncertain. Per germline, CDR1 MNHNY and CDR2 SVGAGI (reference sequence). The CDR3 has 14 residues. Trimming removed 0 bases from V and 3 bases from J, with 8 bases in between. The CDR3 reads CASSYSSTEETQYF. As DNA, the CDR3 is TGTGCCAGCAGTTACTCGAGTACAGAAGAGACCCAGTACTTC.

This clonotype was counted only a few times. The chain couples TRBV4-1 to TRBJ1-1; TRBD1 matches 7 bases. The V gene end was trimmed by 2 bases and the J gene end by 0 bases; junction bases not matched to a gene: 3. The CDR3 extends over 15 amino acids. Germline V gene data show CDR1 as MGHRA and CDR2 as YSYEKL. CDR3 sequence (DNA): TGCGCCAGCAGCCAACGGACAGGAATGAACACTGAAGCTTTCTTT. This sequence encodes CASSQRTGMNTEAFF.

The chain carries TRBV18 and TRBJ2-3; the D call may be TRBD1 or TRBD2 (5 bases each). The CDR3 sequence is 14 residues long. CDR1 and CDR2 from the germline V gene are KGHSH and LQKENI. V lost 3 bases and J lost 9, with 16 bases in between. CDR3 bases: TGTGCCAGCTCACCTCAGGGACCCTCAAGGACGCAGTATTTT. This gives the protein CASSPQGPSRTQYF.

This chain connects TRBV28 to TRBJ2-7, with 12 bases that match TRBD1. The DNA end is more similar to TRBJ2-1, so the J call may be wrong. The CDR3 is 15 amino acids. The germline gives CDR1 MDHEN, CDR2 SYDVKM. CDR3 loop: CAISVRDRGHDEQFF. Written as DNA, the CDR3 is TGTGCCATCTCTGTTCGGGACAGGGGGCACGATGAGCAGTTCTTC.

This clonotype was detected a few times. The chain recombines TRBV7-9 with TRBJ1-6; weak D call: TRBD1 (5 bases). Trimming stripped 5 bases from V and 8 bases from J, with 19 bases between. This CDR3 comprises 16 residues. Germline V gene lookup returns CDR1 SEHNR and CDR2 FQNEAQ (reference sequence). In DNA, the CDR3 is TGTGCCAGCAGCGCACCTTTGGGGGGTATCGATTCACCCCTCCACTTT. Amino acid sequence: CASSAPLGGIDSPLHF.

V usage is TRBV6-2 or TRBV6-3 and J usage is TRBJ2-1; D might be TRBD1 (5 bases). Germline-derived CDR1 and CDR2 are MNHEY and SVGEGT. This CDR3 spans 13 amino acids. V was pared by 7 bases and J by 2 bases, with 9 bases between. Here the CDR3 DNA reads TGTGCCAGCAAGAAGACAGCCTACAATGAGCAGTTCTTC. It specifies CASKKTAYNEQFF.

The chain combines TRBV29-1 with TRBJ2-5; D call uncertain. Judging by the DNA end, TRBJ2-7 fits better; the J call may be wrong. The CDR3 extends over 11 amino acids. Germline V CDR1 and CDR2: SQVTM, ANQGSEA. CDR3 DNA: TGCAGCGTTAAGGGAACTTACGAGCAGTACTTC. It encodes CSVKGTYEQYF.

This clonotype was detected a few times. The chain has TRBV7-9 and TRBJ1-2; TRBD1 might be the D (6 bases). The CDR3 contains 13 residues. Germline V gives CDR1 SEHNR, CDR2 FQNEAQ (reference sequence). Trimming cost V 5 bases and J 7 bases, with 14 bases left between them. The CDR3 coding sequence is TGTGCCAGCAGCGCCGACAGGATGGGTGGCTACACCTTC. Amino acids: CASSADRMGGYTF.